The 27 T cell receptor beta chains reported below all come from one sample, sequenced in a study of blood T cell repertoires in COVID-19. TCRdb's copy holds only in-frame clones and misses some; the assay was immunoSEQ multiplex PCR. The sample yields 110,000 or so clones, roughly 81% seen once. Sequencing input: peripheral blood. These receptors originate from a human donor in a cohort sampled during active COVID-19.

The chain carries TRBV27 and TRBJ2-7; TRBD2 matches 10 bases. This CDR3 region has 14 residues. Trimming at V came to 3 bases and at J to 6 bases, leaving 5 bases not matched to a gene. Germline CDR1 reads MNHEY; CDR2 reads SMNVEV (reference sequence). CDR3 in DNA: TGTGCCAGCAGTTTCGCTAGCGGGAGCGTCGAGCAGTACTTC. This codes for CASSFASGSVEQYF.

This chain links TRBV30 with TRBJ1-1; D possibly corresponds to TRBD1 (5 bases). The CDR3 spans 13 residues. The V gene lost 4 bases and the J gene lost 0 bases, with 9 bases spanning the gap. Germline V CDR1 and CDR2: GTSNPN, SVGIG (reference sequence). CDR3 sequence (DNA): TGTGCCTGGACCACGGACATGAACACTGAAGCTTTCTTT. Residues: CAWTTDMNTEAFF.

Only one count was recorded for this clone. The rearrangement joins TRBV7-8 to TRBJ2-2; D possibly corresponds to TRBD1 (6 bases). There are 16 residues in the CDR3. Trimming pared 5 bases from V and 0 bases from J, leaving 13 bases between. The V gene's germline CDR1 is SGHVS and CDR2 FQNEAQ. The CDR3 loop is CASSKGGVSNTGELFF. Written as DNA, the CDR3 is TGTGCCAGCAGCAAAGGGGGTGTATCGAACACCGGGGAGCTGTTTTTT.

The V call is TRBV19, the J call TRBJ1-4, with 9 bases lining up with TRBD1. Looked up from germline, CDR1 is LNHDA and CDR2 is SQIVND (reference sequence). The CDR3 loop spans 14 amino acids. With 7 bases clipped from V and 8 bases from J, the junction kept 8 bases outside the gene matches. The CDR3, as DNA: TGTGCCAGTAATACCGGGACAGGGTTGGAAAAACTGTTTTTT. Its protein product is CASNTGTGLEKLFF.

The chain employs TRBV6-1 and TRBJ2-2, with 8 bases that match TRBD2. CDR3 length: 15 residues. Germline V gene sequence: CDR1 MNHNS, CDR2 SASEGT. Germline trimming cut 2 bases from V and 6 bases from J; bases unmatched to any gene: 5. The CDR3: CASSENGGGAGELFF. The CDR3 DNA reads TGTGCCAGCAGTGAAAACGGGGGGGGCGCCGGGGAGCTGTTTTTT.

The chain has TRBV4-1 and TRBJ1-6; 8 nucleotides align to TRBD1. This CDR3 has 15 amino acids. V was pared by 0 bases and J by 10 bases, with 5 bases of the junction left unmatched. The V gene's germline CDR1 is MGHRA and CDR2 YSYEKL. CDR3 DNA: TGCGCCAGCAGCCAAGATGCGACAGGGGTCTCACCCCTCCACTTT. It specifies CASSQDATGVSPLHF.

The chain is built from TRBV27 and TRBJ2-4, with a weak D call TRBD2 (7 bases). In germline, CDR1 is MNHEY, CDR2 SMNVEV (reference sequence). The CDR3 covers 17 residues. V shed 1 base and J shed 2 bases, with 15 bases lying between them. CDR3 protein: CASSLWGGAVSKNIQYF. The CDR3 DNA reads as TGTGCCAGCAGTTTATGGGGGGGGGCCGTTTCCAAAAACATTCAGTACTTC.

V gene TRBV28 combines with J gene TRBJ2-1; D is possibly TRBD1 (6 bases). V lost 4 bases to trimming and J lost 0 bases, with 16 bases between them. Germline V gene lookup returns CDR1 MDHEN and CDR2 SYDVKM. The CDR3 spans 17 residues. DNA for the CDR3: TGTGCCAGCAGTTCTCTTTTCGGCAGGGGCTCCTACAATGAGCAGTTCTTC. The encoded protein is CASSSLFGRGSYNEQFF.

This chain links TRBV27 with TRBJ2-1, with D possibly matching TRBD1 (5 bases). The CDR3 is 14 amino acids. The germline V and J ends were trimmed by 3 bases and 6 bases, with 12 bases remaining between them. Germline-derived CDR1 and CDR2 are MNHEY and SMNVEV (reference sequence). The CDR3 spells CASSFFRAPNEQFF. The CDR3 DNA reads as TGTGCCAGCAGTTTTTTCAGGGCTCCCAATGAGCAGTTCTTC.

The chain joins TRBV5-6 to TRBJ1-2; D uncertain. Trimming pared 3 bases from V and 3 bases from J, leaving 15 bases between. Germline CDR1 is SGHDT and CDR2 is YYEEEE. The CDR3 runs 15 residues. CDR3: CASSSMDSRDYGYTF. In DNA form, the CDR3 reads TGTGCCAGCAGCTCGATGGATAGCCGGGACTATGGCTACACCTTC.

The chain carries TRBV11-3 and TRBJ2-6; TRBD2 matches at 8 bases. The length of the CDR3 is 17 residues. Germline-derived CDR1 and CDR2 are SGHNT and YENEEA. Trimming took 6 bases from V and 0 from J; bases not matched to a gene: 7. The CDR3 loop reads CASSPGGGPSGANVLTF. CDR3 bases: TGTGCCAGCAGTCCCGGGGGGGGGCCCTCTGGGGCCAACGTCCTGACTTTC.

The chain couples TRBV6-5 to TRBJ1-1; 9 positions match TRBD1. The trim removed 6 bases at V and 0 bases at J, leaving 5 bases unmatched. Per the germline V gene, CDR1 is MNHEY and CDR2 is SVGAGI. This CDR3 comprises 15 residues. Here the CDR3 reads CASRGQGLMNTEAFF. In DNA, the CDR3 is TGTGCCAGCAGGGGACAGGGACTTATGAACACTGAAGCTTTCTTT.

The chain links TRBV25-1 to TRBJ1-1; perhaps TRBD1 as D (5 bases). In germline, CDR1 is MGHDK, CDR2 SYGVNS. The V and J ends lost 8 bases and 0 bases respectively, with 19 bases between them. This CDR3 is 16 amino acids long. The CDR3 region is CASGNGGSHMNTEAFF. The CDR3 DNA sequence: TGTGCCAGCGGGAACGGGGGGTCCCACATGAACACTGAAGCTTTCTTT.

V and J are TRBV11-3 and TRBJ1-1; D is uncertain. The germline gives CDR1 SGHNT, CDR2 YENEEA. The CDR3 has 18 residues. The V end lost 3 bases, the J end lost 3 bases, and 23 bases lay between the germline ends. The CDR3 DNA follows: TGTGCCAGCAGCTTTCCCTTCGCCGGGTCCCCAATTGACACTGAAGCTTTCTTT. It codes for CASSFPFAGSPIDTEAFF.

The chain's CDR3 is CASSPPGSNPGYTF. The CDR3 DNA reads TGCGCCAGCAGCCCACCGGGATCCAACCCCGGCTACACCTTC. This chain links TRBV5-1 with TRBJ1-2; D remains unclear. Germline values: CDR1 SGHRS, CDR2 YFSETQ. V dropped 4 bases and J dropped 8 bases, with 18 bases sitting between them. This CDR3 is built from 14 residues.

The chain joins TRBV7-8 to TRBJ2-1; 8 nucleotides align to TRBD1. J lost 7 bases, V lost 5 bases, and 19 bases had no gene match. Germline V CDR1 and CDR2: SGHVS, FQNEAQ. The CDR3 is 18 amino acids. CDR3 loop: CASSPKYGGAGGRNEQFF. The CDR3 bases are TGTGCCAGCAGCCCAAAATATGGCGGGGCAGGGGGCCGGAATGAGCAGTTCTTC.

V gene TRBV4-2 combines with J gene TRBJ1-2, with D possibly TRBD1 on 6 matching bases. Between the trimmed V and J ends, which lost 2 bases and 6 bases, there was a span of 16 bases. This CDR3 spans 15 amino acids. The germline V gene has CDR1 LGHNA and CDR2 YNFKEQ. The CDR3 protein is CASSQFIAGAHGYTF. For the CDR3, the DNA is TGTGCCAGCAGCCAATTCATCGCAGGGGCGCATGGCTACACCTTC.

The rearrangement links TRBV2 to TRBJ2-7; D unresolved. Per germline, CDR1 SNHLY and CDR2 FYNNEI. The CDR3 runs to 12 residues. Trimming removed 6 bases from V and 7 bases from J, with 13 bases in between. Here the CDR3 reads CASSVQVEEQYF. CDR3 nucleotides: TGTGCCAGCAGCGTTCAGGTCGAGGAGCAGTACTTC.

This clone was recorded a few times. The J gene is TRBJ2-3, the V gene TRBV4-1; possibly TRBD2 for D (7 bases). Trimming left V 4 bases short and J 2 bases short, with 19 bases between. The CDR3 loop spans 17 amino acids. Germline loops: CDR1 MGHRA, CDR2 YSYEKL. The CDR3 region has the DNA TGCGCCAGCAGCCGTCTCGGGGCGGGGGCCATCACAGATACGCAGTATTTT. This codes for CASSRLGAGAITDTQYF.

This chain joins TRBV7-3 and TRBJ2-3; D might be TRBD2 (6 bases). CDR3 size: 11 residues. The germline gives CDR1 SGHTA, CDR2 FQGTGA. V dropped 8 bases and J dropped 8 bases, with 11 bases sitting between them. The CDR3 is CASGGAGTQYF. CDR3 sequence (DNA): TGTGCCAGCGGCGGGGCAGGTACGCAGTATTTT. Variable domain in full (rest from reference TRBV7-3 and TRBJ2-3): GAGVSQTPSNKVTEKGKYVELRCDPISGHTALYWYRQSLGQGPEFLIYFQGTGAADDSGLPNDRFFAVRPEGSVSTLKIQRTERGDSAVYLCASGGAGTQYFGPGTRLTVL.

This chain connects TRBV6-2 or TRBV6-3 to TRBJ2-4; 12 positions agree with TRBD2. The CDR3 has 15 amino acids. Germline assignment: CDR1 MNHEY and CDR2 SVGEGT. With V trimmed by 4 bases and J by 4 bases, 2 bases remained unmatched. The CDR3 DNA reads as TGTGCCAGCAGTTCGGGGACTAGCGGGAAAAACATTCAGTACTTC. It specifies CASSSGTSGKNIQYF.

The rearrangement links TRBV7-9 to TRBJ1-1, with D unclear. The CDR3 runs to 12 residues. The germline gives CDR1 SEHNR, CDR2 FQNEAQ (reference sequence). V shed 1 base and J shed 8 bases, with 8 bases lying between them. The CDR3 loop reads CASSLVGREAFF. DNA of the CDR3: TGTGCCAGCAGCTTAGTGGGCAGGGAAGCTTTCTTT.

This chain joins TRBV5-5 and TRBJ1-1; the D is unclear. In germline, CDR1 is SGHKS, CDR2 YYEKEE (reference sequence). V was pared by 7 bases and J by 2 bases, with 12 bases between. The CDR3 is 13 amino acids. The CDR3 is CASRTDLNTEAFF. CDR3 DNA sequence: TGTGCCAGCCGTACCGACTTAAACACTGAAGCTTTCTTT.

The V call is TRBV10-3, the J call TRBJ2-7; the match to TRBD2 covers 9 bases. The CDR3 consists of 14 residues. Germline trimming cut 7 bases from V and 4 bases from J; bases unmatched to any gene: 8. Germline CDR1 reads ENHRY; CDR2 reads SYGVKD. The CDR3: CAIKEREERYEQYF. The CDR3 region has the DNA TGTGCCATCAAGGAGCGGGAGGAAAGGTACGAGCAGTACTTC.

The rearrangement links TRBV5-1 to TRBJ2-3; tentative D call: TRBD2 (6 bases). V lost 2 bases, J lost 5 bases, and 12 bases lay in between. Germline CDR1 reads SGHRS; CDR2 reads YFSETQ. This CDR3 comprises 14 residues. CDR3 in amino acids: CASSFRRAEDTQYF. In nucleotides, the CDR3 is TGCGCCAGCAGCTTCAGGAGGGCCGAAGATACGCAGTATTTT.

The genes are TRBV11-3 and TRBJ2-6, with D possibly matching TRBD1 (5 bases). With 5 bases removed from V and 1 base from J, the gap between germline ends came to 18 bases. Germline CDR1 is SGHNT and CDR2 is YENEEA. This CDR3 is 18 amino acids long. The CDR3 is CASSGAREGRSGANVLTF. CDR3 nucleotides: TGTGCCAGCAGCGGTGCCAGGGAAGGGCGGTCTGGGGCCAACGTCCTGACTTTC.

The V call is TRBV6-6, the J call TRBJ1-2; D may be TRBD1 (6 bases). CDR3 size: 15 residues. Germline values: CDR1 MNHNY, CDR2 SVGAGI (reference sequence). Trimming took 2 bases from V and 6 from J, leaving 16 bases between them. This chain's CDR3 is CASSYGIGGVDGYTF. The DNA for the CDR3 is TGTGCCAGCAGTTACGGGATAGGGGGAGTTGATGGCTACACCTTC.